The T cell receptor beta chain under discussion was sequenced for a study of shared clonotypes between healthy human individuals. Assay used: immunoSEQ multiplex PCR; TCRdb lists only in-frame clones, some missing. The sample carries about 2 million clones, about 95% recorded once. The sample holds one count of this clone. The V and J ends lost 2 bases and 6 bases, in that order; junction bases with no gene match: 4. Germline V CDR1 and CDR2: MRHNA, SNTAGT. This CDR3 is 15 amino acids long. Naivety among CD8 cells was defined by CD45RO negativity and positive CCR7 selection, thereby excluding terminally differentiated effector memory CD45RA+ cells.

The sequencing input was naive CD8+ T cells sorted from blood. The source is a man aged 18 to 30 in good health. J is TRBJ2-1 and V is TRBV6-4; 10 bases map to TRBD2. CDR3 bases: TGTGCCAGCAGTGACCCGGGACTAGCGCCCAATGAGCAGTTCTTC. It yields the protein CASSDPGLAPNEQFF.